The 25 T cell receptor beta chains reported below all come from one sample, sequenced in a study of read filtering for tumor transcriptome and immune sequencing. This library used roughly 370 ng RNA and molecular barcoded adaptors spanning alpha/delta and beta/gamma chains. MiXCR, run by TCRdb on the reads, gives a single entry per CDR3 protein. The sample lists approximately 57,000 distinct CDR3 sequences, 9% to 15% occurring once. The sample comprised a population of CD138-negative cells sorted from bone marrow. These receptor sequences come from a donor over 35 with multiple myeloma.

This clonotype came up many times. J is TRBJ2-5 and V is TRBV5-1; D is unclear. The CDR3 spans 13 residues. Trimming pared 3 bases from V and 4 bases from J, leaving 10 bases between. Germline-derived CDR1 and CDR2 are SGHRS and YFSETQ. Written as DNA, the CDR3 is TGCGCCAGCAGCTGGGCGCCCGGAGAGACCCAGTACTTC. Translation gives CASSWAPGETQYF.

This clonotype came up many times. V is TRBV4-2 and J is TRBJ1-5; D uncertain. CDR1 is LGHNA and CDR2 is YNFKEQ in the germline V gene. The V and J ends lost 1 base and 1 base respectively, with 8 bases between them. The CDR3 runs 15 residues. The CDR3 loop reads CASSQGGRSNQPQHF. CDR3 DNA: TGTGCCAGCAGCCAAGGTGGAAGAAGCAATCAGCCCCAGCATTTT.

This clonotype was picked up a small number of times. V is TRBV20-1 and J is TRBJ2-3; D may be TRBD1 (6 bases). Germline values: CDR1 DFQATT, CDR2 SNEGSKA (reference sequence). V lost 1 base, J lost 3 bases, and 14 bases lay in between. The CDR3 is 15 residues long. The DNA of the CDR3 is TGCAGTGCTAGAGGCAAGCCAGGGGCGACAGATACGCAGTATTTT. Translating gives CSARGKPGATDTQYF.

This clonotype has ten or more counts. The chain joins TRBV12-3 or TRBV12-4 to TRBJ2-3; no reliable D call. Between the trimmed V and J ends, which lost 6 bases and 2 bases, there was a span of 12 bases. This CDR3 has 14 residues. Here the CDR3 DNA reads TGTGCCAGCAGACCCCAGGCCTACACAGATACGCAGTATTTT. Amino acids: CASRPQAYTDTQYF.

This clonotype showed up many times. This chain links TRBV27 with TRBJ2-3; 7 bases line up with TRBD2. Per germline, CDR1 MNHEY and CDR2 SMNVEV (reference sequence). The CDR3 is 16 amino acids. J was trimmed by 3 bases and V by 6 bases; bases with no gene match: 12. The CDR3 DNA reads as TGTGCCAGCAGATCCCTACGGACTAGTTTTACAGATACGCAGTATTTT. Translating gives CASRSLRTSFTDTQYF.

This clonotype was seen many times. The chain combines TRBV9 with TRBJ2-3; 9 bases are shared with TRBD1. V lost 2 bases to trimming and J lost 4 bases; unmatched junction nucleotides: 5. CDR1 and CDR2 (germline): SGDLS, YYNGEE. This CDR3 comprises 15 residues. In nucleotides, the CDR3 is TGTGCCAGCAGCGTCGGGGACAGGGACCCAGATACGCAGTATTTT. It translates to CASSVGDRDPDTQYF.

The chain carries TRBV6-4 and TRBJ2-1; D not resolved. The germline gives CDR1 MRHNA, CDR2 SNTAGT. Deletions cut 5 bases from V and 5 bases from J, with 10 bases between. This CDR3 has 13 amino acids. CDR3 residues: CASSRTLNNEQFF. CDR3 in DNA: TGTGCCAGCAGTCGGACCCTAAACAATGAGCAGTTCTTC.

This clonotype was observed many times. The gene calls are TRBV5-1 and TRBJ2-1, with TRBD1 matching over 7 bases. The CDR3 has 15 residues. J gave up 0 bases and V 10 bases, and 10 bases lay outside the gene matches. The germline CDR1 and CDR2 sequences are SGHRS and YFSETQ. The CDR3 sequence is CAGRTGPSSYNEQFF. The CDR3, as DNA: TGCGCCGGCCGGACAGGTCCCAGCTCCTACAATGAGCAGTTCTTC. The full variable domain, in which reference TRBV5-1 and TRBJ2-1 provide the parts outside the CDR3, is KAGVTQTPRYLIKTRGQQVTLSCSPISGHRSVSWYQQTPGQGLQFLFEYFSETQRNKGNFPGRFSGRQFSNSRSEMNVSTLELGDSALYLCAGRTGPSSYNEQFFGPGTRLTVL.

This clonotype was counted at least ten times. The V gene is TRBV11-2, the J gene TRBJ2-1, with 10 nucleotides matching TRBD2. V lost 2 bases, J lost 2 bases, and 3 bases stayed unmatched. The CDR3 runs to 16 residues. Germline-derived CDR1 and CDR2 are SGHAT and FQNNGV. CDR3 protein: CASSLLAGGPYNEQFF. The CDR3 region has the DNA TGTGCCAGCAGCTTATTAGCGGGGGGACCCTACAATGAGCAGTTCTTC.

In this sample, this clonotype turned up once. At one of its ends the junction is not consistent with the germline gene, which may arise from a read error. This chain links TRBV7-8 with TRBJ2-6; 8 bases agree with TRBD1. CDR1 SGHVS and CDR2 FQNEAQ come from the germline V gene. This CDR3 has 18 amino acids. CDR3 bases: TGTGCCGGCAGCTTAGTGTCAGGGGGCGCGGTTGGGGCGAACGTCCTGACTTTC. Protein product: CAGSLVSGGAVGANVLTF.

This clonotype has at least ten counts. The CDR3 sequence: CASSQDRRSGANVLTF. CDR3 nucleotide sequence: TGTGCCAGCAGCCAAGATAGGCGCTCTGGGGCCAACGTCCTGACTTTC. The chain combines TRBV3-1 with TRBJ2-6; the D is unclear. This CDR3 contains 16 residues. Germline CDR1 is LGHDT and CDR2 is YNNKEL (reference sequence). V shed 0 bases and J shed 0 bases, with 6 bases lying between them.

The sample holds many counts of this clonotype. This rearrangement joins TRBV28 to TRBJ1-5; D call uncertain. CDR1 and CDR2 from the germline V gene are MDHEN and SYDVKM. With 2 bases removed from V and 7 bases from J, the gap between germline ends came to 9 bases. This CDR3 region has 13 residues. CDR3 protein: CASSLAQRQPQHF. The DNA for the CDR3 is TGTGCCAGCAGTTTAGCCCAGAGGCAGCCCCAGCATTTT.

This clonotype has ten or more counts. The chain recombines TRBV10-3 with TRBJ1-1, with TRBD1 matching 7 bases. The J segment lost 0 bases and the V segment lost 10 bases, leaving 11 bases of the junction unmatched. The germline CDR1 and CDR2 sequences are ENHRY and SYGVKD. The CDR3 consists of 15 residues. DNA of the CDR3: TGTGCCACCTCGACCGGGACAGCTCTGAACACTGAAGCTTTCTTT. Its translation is CATSTGTALNTEAFF.

This clonotype came up many times. The chain combines TRBV5-1 with TRBJ2-7; TRBD2 matches 8 bases. The CDR3 spans 15 residues. V shed 0 bases and J 7 bases; nucleotides not matched to a gene: 9. Germline-derived CDR1 and CDR2 are SGHRS and YFSETQ. The CDR3 sequence is CASSLVSGATEEQYF. CDR3 nucleotides: TGCGCCAGCAGCTTGGTTAGCGGGGCCACAGAAGAGCAGTACTTC.

This clonotype appeared a few times. This chain uses TRBV5-1 with TRBJ1-3; the D gene is possibly TRBD1 (5 bases). V was clipped by 5 bases and J by 5 bases, with 20 bases between them. In germline, CDR1 is SGHRS, CDR2 YFSETQ. The CDR3 has 16 amino acids. The DNA for the CDR3 is TGCGCCAGCAGTCCACGGTCCTACGACAGAAGAAACACCATATATTTT. This gives the protein CASSPRSYDRRNTIYF.

This clonotype was found many times. This sequence joins TRBV11-2 and TRBJ2-5; the D is unclear. Trimming shortened V by 1 base and J by 2 bases, and 5 bases separated the two germline ends. Germline CDR1 SGHAT, CDR2 FQNNGV. The CDR3 has 13 amino acids. The CDR3 region is CASSLVEQETQYF. The CDR3 nucleotides are TGTGCCAGCAGCTTAGTGGAGCAAGAGACCCAGTACTTC.

This clonotype was detected ten times or more. As DNA, the CDR3 is TGTGCCAGCAGAGCTTCTACAGGGGTCTCCTACGAGCAGTACTTC. This gives the protein CASRASTGVSYEQYF. The chain links TRBV2 to TRBJ2-7; 7 bases are shared with TRBD1. The CDR3 length is 15 residues. The V and J ends lost 6 bases and 0 bases, in that order; junction bases with no gene match: 8. From germline, CDR1 is SNHLY and CDR2 FYNNEI.

This clonotype appeared a few times. The rearrangement joins TRBV18 to TRBJ2-1; 9 nucleotides match TRBD1. Losses at the gene ends were 0 bases for V and 6 bases for J; bases not matched to a gene: 3. From germline, CDR1 is KGHSH and CDR2 LQKENI. CDR3 length equals 15 residues. The CDR3 loop reads CASSPPGTGLNEQFF. DNA of the CDR3: TGTGCCAGCTCACCACCGGGGACAGGGCTCAATGAGCAGTTCTTC. Combining the CDR3 with reference TRBV18 and TRBJ2-1 gives the whole variable domain NAGVMQNPRHLVRRRGQEARLRCSPMKGHSHVYWYRQLPEEGLKFMVYLQKENIIDESGMPKERFSAEFPKEGPSILRIQQVVRGDSAAYFCASSPPGTGLNEQFFGPGTRLTVL.

This clonotype was recorded at least ten times. The genes are TRBV6-2 or TRBV6-3 and TRBJ2-1; 11 bases agree with TRBD2. The length of the CDR3 is 15 residues. Germline CDR1 reads MNHEY; CDR2 reads SVGEGT. With V trimmed by 5 bases and J by 4 bases, 4 bases remained unmatched. The CDR3 sequence is CASSRLAGLYNEQFF. CDR3 DNA: TGTGCCAGCAGTCGACTAGCGGGGCTGTACAATGAGCAGTTCTTC.

This clonotype has more than one count but fewer than ten. The junction does not match germline at one end; this may be a read error. The chain joins TRBV7-9 to TRBJ2-1; the match to TRBD2 covers 7 bases. The CDR3 extends over 16 amino acids. CDR1 is SEHNR and CDR2 is FQNEAQ in the germline V gene (reference sequence). The CDR3 sequence is CASSLAREPSFNEQFF. The CDR3 coding sequence is TGTGCCAGCAGCTTAGCGCGGGAGCCCTCCTTCAATGAGCAGTTCTTC.

This clonotype has a handful of counts. With a much larger clone just one base away, this may be a read error. The chain carries TRBV3-1 and TRBJ2-7, with 11 bases that match TRBD2. This CDR3 spans 15 amino acids. Germline V lookup: CDR1 LGHDT, CDR2 YNNKEL (reference sequence). The CDR3 region is CASSQGLAETYEQHF. The CDR3 DNA reads as TGTGCCAGCAGCCAGGGACTAGCGGAAACCTACGAGCAGCACTTC.

Worth noting for this clonotype: A much larger clone sits a single nucleotide away, making a read error possible. The chain carries TRBV18 and TRBJ2-1; D tentatively fits TRBD1 or TRBD2 (6 bases each). The CDR3 runs 15 residues. CDR1 KGHSH and CDR2 LQKENI come from the germline V gene. The V gene lost 10 bases and the J gene lost 2 bases, with 18 bases spanning the gap. The CDR3: CATDPGAHTYNEQFF. In DNA form, the CDR3 reads TGTGCCACCGACCCGGGGGCCCACACCTACAATGAGCAGTTCTTC.

Worth noting for this clonotype: A much larger clone differs from this one at a single base, so this may be a read error. The CDR3 DNA reads TGCGCCAGCAGCTTGGACGCAGAGTCTCGGGACGAGCAGTACTTC. It yields the protein CASSLDAESRDEQYF. The rearrangement links TRBV5-1 to TRBJ2-1; the D is unclear. Near its end, the DNA agrees better with TRBJ2-7, so the J call may be wrong. This CDR3 has 15 residues. CDR1 is SGHRS and CDR2 is YFSETQ in the germline V gene.

This clonotype came up many times. This chain links TRBV25-1 with TRBJ2-3, with D perhaps TRBD1 (6 bases). Germline lookup yields CDR1 MGHDK and CDR2 SYGVNS. The CDR3 is made up of 16 amino acids. V lost 3 bases and J lost 3, with 16 bases in between. CDR3 DNA sequence: TGTGCCAGCAGTGATACCAGGGGAGTTGTGACAGATACGCAGTATTTT. Its protein is CASSDTRGVVTDTQYF.

This clonotype was observed at least ten times. The chain combines TRBV5-1 with TRBJ2-7; D possibly corresponds to TRBD2 (6 bases). Germline loops: CDR1 SGHRS, CDR2 YFSETQ. Trimming removed 0 bases at V and 5 bases at J, with 15 bases between. This CDR3 spans 15 amino acids. CDR3 region: CASSLAAGNFDEQYF. The CDR3 DNA is TGCGCCAGCAGCTTGGCCGCGGGGAATTTCGACGAGCAGTACTTC.